The entry that follows covers one TCR beta chain sequence. Authors' analysis steps: Amplification of reference gene primers was used by the study to estimate nucleated cell counts. Some clones are missing from TCRdb's copy, which holds only in-frame ones; the method was immunoSEQ multiplex PCR. The V and J calls and the clone size are those of that table, but D and trimming were determined from the DNA. The sample includes more than 200,000 clones, roughly 90% seen only once; the top ten take about 1.7%. This sample was taken from a study of blood T cell repertoires in COVID-19. The wider study: T cells, B-cell-depleted T cells, or PBMCs supplied cDNA or gDNA.

The junction had 5 bases not matched to a gene; V was cut back by 4 bases and J by 2 bases. CDR1 and CDR2 (germline): SGHDN, FVKESK. The CDR3 loop spans 14 amino acids. This receptor was taken from a man between 65 and 80 years old with acute or convalescent COVID-19. J is TRBJ2-7 and V is TRBV14; 7 bases align to TRBD1. Sequencing was carried out using peripheral blood. CDR3 residues: CASSPTGSTYEQYF. The DNA of the CDR3 is TGTGCCAGCAGCCCGACAGGGTCAACCTACGAGCAGTACTTC. The full variable domain, with the rest looked up from reference TRBV14 and TRBJ2-7, is EAGVTQFPSHSVIEKGQTVTLRCDPISGHDNLYWYRRVMGKEIKFLLHFVKESKQDESGMPNNRFLAERTGGTYSTLKVQPAELEDSGVYFCASSPTGSTYEQYFGPGTRLTVT.